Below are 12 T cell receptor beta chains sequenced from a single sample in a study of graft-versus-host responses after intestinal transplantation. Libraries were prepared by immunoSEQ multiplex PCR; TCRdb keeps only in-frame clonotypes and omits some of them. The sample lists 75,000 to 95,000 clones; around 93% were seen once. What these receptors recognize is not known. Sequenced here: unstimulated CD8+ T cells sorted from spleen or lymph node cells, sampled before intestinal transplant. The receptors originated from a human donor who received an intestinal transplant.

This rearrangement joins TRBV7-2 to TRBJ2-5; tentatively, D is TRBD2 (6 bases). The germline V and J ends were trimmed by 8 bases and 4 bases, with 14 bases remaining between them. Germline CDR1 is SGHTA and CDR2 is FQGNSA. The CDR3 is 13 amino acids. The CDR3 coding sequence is TGTGCCAGCGGATTCGGGGGTGGAGAGACCCAGTACTTC. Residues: CASGFGGGETQYF.

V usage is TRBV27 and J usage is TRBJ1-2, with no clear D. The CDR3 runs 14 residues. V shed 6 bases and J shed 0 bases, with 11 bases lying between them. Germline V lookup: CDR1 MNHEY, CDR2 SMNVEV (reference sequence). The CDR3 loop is CASSQTAANYGYTF. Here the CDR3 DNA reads TGTGCCAGCAGCCAAACAGCCGCTAACTATGGCTACACCTTC.

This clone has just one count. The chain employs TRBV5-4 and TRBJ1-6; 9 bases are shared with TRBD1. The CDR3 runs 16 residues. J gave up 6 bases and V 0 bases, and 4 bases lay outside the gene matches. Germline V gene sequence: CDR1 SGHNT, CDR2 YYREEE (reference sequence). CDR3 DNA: TGTGCCAGCAGCTTGGGAACAGGGGGCATTAATTCACCCCTCCACTTT. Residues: CASSLGTGGINSPLHF.

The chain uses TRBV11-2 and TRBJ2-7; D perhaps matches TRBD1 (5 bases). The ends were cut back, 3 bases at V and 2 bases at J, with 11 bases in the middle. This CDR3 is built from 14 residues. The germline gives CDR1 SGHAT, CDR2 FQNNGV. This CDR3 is CASSFSQGTYEQYF. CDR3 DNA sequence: TGTGCCAGCAGCTTCTCTCAGGGTACCTACGAGCAGTACTTC.

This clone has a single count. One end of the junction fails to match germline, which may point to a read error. The chain's CDR3 is CASSQDWERGNTIYF. CDR3 nucleotides: TGCGCCAGCAGCCAAGATTGGGAAAGGGGAAACACCATATACTTT. This chain joins TRBV4-1 and TRBJ1-3; perhaps TRBD1 as D (5 bases). The CDR3 is 15 residues long. Germline CDR1 reads MGHRA; CDR2 reads YSYEKL.

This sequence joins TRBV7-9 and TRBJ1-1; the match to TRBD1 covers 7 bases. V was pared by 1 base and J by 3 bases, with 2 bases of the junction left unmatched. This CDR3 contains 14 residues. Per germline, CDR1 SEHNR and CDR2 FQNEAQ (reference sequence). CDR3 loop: CASSLVQGDTEAFF. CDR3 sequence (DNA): TGTGCCAGCAGCTTAGTTCAGGGGGACACTGAAGCTTTCTTT.

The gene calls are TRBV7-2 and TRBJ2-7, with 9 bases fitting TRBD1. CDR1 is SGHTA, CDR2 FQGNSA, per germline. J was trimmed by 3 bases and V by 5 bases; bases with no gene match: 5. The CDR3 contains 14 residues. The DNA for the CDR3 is TGTGCCAGCAGCACCCGGACAGGGGACTACGAGCAGTACTTC. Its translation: CASSTRTGDYEQYF.

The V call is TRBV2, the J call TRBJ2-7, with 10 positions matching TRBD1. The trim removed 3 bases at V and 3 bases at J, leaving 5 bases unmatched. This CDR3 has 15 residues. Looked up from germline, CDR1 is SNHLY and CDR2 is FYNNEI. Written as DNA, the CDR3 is TGTGCCAGCAGTGAGTGGAGGACAGGGGGCTACGAGCAGTACTTC. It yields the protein CASSEWRTGGYEQYF.

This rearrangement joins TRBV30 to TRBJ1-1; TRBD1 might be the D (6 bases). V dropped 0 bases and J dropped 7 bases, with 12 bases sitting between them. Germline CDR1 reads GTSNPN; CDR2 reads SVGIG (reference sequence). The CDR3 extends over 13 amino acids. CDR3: CAWSVQGRLEAFF. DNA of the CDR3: TGTGCCTGGAGTGTACAGGGAAGACTTGAAGCTTTCTTT.

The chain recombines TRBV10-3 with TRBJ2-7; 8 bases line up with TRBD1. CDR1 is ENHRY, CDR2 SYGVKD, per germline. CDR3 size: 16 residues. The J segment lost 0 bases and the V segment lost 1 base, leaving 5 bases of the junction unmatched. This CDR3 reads CAISEWQGANSYEQYF. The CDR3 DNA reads TGTGCCATCAGTGAGTGGCAGGGGGCTAACTCCTACGAGCAGTACTTC.

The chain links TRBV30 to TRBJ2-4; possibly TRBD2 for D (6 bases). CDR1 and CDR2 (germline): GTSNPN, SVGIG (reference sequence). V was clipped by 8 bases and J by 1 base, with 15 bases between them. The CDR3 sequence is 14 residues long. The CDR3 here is CAGEWGDAKNIQYF. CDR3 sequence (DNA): TGTGCCGGAGAATGGGGGGATGCCAAAAACATTCAGTACTTC.

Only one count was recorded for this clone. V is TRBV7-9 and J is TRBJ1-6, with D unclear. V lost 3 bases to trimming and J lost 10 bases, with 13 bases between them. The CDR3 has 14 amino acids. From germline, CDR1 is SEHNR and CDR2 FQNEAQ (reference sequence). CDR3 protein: CASSFGPRGSPLHF. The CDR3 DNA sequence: TGTGCCAGCAGCTTTGGACCACGCGGGTCACCCCTCCACTTT.